The T cell receptor (beta chain) under discussion was sequenced for a study of shared clonotypes between healthy human individuals. Study background: With ages of 18 to 49, the donors were a couple of women and a few men. For every donor, three CD4 naive, three CD4 memory, two CD8 naive and one CD8 memory plates were used.

Every immunoSEQ plate was one replicate of a subset's evenly spread DNA. Using immunoSEQ multiplex PCR, the repertoire was profiled, and TCRdb retains in-frame clones only, with some absent. The sample contains 1.4 million to 1.5 million clones, roughly 96% of which appear only once. CDR1 SGHDN and CDR2 FVKESK come from the germline V gene. The CDR3 has 14 residues. The V and J ends lost 4 bases and 6 bases respectively, with 13 bases between them. The authors divided CD4+ cells into CD45RA+ naive and CD45RA-negative memory subsets. The sequencing input was naive CD4+ T cells sorted from blood. The subset is: CD45RA+ positively selected. The chain recombines TRBV14 with TRBJ2-1; TRBD2 might be the D (5 bases). The clonotype comes from a man aged 25 to 45 in good health. CDR3 DNA sequence: TGTGCCAGCAGCCCCGGGAACCGCGTCAATGAGCAGTTCTTC. Translated, it gives CASSPGNRVNEQFF.